This section outlines one T cell receptor beta chain sequence together with its context. The data stem from a study of blood T cell repertoires in COVID-19. Study as a whole: Samples representing acute and convalescent COVID-19 were sourced from the United States, Italy and Spain.

Clinical histories supplied by participants themselves formed the basis of cohort assignment. Authors' methods: For nucleated cells, counts were estimated from reference gene primer amplification. Sequencing used immunoSEQ multiplex PCR; TCRdb keeps in-frame clones, though not all of them. That table supplies the V and J calls and clone size; D and trimming were determined from the DNA. The data show 250,000 to 300,000 clones, around 83% seen once. Sequenced sample: PBMCs or T cells enriched from blood (not recorded which). This clonotype was obtained from a man aged 35-49 years who had been exposed to COVID-19.

The CDR3 region has the DNA TGTGCCAGCAGCGCGGACAGGGACTATGGCTACACCTTC. Protein sequence: CASSADRDYGYTF. V and J are TRBV7-3 and TRBJ1-2, with 8 bases matching TRBD1. V lost 5 bases and J lost 3; bases outside the gene matches: 2. CDR3 size: 13 residues. Per germline, CDR1 SGHTA and CDR2 FQGTGA.